The 30 T cell receptor beta chains below come from one sample, sequenced in a study of CD8+ T cells in alopecia areata. Noted treatment: oral pan-JAK inhibitor, 5-10 mg twice daily. Extracted RNA was reverse transcribed into cDNA, the sequencing template. Generated by immunoSEQ multiplex PCR, the TCRdb table keeps only in-frame clones and is missing some. The sample lists 150,000 to 200,000 clones; around 59% were seen once. The sample in question was CD4+ T cells sorted from blood, obtained at week 24, from a patient treated with tofacitinib. These TCRs come from a human donor with alopecia areata.

The chain is built from TRBV14 and TRBJ1-2; D not resolved. Trimming removed 4 bases from V and 4 bases from J, with 16 bases in between. Per the germline V gene, CDR1 is SGHDN and CDR2 is FVKESK. The CDR3 runs 15 residues. For the CDR3, the DNA is TGTGCCAGCAGCCGTACTCGGGATTTCCTCTATGGCTACACCTTC. Protein sequence: CASSRTRDFLYGYTF.

The chain recombines TRBV7-2 with TRBJ1-5, with D unresolved. Germline V CDR1 and CDR2: SGHTA, FQGNSA. This CDR3 spans 13 amino acids. V gave up 5 bases and J gave up 4 bases, with 9 bases separating them. CDR3: CASSLTRNQPQHF. The DNA for the CDR3 is TGTGCCAGCAGCCTTACACGGAATCAGCCCCAGCATTTT. The full variable domain, completed using reference TRBV7-2 and TRBJ1-5, is GAGVSQSPSNKVTEKGKDVELRCDPISGHTALYWYRQSLGQGLEFLIYFQGNSAPDKSGLPSDRFSAERTGGSVSTLTIQRTQQEDSAVYLCASSLTRNQPQHFGDGTRLSIL.

V gene TRBV6-5 combines with J gene TRBJ1-6; unclear D gene. With 5 bases removed from V and 9 bases from J, the gap between germline ends came to 11 bases. The CDR3 is made up of 13 amino acids. Looked up from germline, CDR1 is MNHEY and CDR2 is SVGAGI. The CDR3 loop reads CASSEAGLSPLHF. In nucleotides, the CDR3 is TGTGCCAGCAGTGAAGCTGGGCTTTCACCCCTCCACTTT.

The chain combines TRBV6-1 with TRBJ1-1; maybe TRBD1 (6 bases). V was trimmed by 9 bases and J by 3 bases, leaving 8 bases between them. CDR3 length: 11 residues. The germline gives CDR1 MNHNS, CDR2 SASEGT. The CDR3 loop reads CASGQYTEAFF. CDR3 in DNA: TGTGCCAGTGGACAGTACACTGAAGCTTTCTTT.

V and J are TRBV27 and TRBJ2-3; 10 bases agree with TRBD2. Germline trimming cut 5 bases from V and 2 bases from J; bases unmatched to any gene: 4. CDR1 and CDR2 (germline): MNHEY, SMNVEV (reference sequence). This CDR3 region has 15 residues. The CDR3 DNA follows: TGTGCCAGCAGTCTAGGACTAGCGGTCACAGATACGCAGTATTTT. As protein: CASSLGLAVTDTQYF.

The CDR3 nucleotides read TGTGCCTGGAGTACTAACTCCCGGGTAATTCGGTTCTTC. Translating gives CAWSTNSRVIRFF. The genes are TRBV30 and TRBJ2-1; D remains ambiguous. Trimming stripped 2 bases from V and 15 bases from J, with 20 bases between. CDR1 and CDR2 (germline): GTSNPN, SVGIG (reference sequence). The CDR3 is 13 amino acids.

This chain joins TRBV25-1 and TRBJ1-2, with D possibly TRBD1 on 5 matching bases. Germline V CDR1 and CDR2: MGHDK, SYGVNS. CDR3 length: 14 amino acids. V lost 3 bases to trimming and J lost 6 bases, with 14 bases between them. For the CDR3, the DNA is TGTGCCAGCAGTGACTCCGGGACGGCACATGGCTACACCTTC. It specifies CASSDSGTAHGYTF.

This chain connects TRBV10-3 to TRBJ1-1; no reliable D call. This CDR3 region has 13 residues. Between the trimmed V and J ends, which lost 5 bases and 2 bases, there was a span of 9 bases. Germline CDR1 and CDR2: ENHRY and SYGVKD. CDR3 in DNA: TGTGCCATCAGTCCCACCGTTAACACTGAAGCTTTCTTT. This gives the protein CAISPTVNTEAFF.

The genes are TRBV19 and TRBJ1-1; D is unresolved. Trimming pared 3 bases from V and 0 bases from J, leaving 11 bases between. This CDR3 contains 15 residues. CDR1 LNHDA and CDR2 SQIVND come from the germline V gene (reference sequence). The DNA of the CDR3 is TGTGCCAGTAGTATTTCTCCCTACATGAACACTGAAGCTTTCTTT. Amino acid sequence: CASSISPYMNTEAFF.

The rearrangement joins TRBV11-2 to TRBJ1-2; maybe TRBD1 (5 bases). Germline CDR1 reads SGHAT; CDR2 reads FQNNGV. CDR3 size: 14 residues. The V gene lost 1 base and the J gene lost 6 bases, with 12 bases spanning the gap. Written as DNA, the CDR3 is TGTGCCAGCAGCTTAGTCCCCACAGGCCATGGCTACACCTTC. Residues: CASSLVPTGHGYTF.

The chain uses TRBV29-1 and TRBJ2-7, with D possibly TRBD1 on 6 matching bases. Germline lookup yields CDR1 SQVTM and CDR2 ANQGSEA. The CDR3 loop spans 15 amino acids. The V and J ends lost 5 bases and 5 bases respectively, with 22 bases between them. CDR3 protein: CSVQSLTGLVDEQYF. The DNA for the CDR3 is TGCAGCGTTCAGAGTCTGACAGGCCTGGTGGACGAGCAGTACTTC.

The chain recombines TRBV7-2 with TRBJ2-7, with TRBD1 matching over 7 bases. Germline lookup yields CDR1 SGHTA and CDR2 FQGNSA. CDR3 length: 13 residues. Trimming took 6 bases from V and 9 from J; bases not matched to a gene: 11. CDR3 coding DNA: TGTGCCAGCAGTCCGACAGGGACGGGTGCGCAGTACTTC. It translates to CASSPTGTGAQYF.

In this sample, this clone turned up once. The chain uses TRBV4-1 and TRBJ2-7, with D unresolved. Trimming took 0 bases from V and 2 from J, leaving 8 bases between them. CDR1 is MGHRA, CDR2 YSYEKL, per germline. There are 14 residues in the CDR3. This chain's CDR3 is CASSQDRFPYEQYF. The CDR3 DNA is TGCGCCAGCAGCCAAGATCGTTTTCCCTACGAGCAGTACTTC.

The genes are TRBV4-1 and TRBJ2-5; no clear D. The CDR3 is 14 amino acids. Per the germline V gene, CDR1 is MGHRA and CDR2 is YSYEKL. Trimming left V 4 bases short and J 0 bases short, with 9 bases between. The DNA for the CDR3 is TGCGCCAGCAGCCCCCAGCAGTACCAAGAGACCCAGTACTTC. Translating gives CASSPQQYQETQYF.

This clone occurred many times. The V and J genes are TRBV7-9 and TRBJ1-6; 11 bases agree with TRBD1. V lost 5 bases and J lost 8; bases outside the gene matches: 5. CDR1 is SEHNR and CDR2 is FQNEAQ in the germline V gene (reference sequence). The CDR3 is made up of 15 amino acids. CDR3 region: CASSLGQGADSPLHF. CDR3 nucleotides: TGTGCCAGCAGCCTCGGACAGGGGGCTGATTCACCCCTCCACTTT. Full variable domain (outside the CDR3, taken from reference TRBV7-9 and TRBJ1-6): DTGVSQNPRHKITKRGQNVTFRCDPISEHNRLYWYRQTLGQGPEFLTYFQNEAQLEKSRLLSDRFSAERPKGSFSTLEIQRTEQGDSAMYLCASSLGQGADSPLHFGNGTRLTVT.

This CDR3 reads CAWSVSPEAQYF. CDR3 in DNA: TGTGCCTGGAGTGTATCGCCCGAAGCGCAGTATTTT. The chain joins TRBV30 to TRBJ2-3; no clear D. V was cut by 0 bases and J by 10 bases, with 11 bases left in between. Germline values: CDR1 GTSNPN, CDR2 SVGIG (reference sequence). The CDR3 totals 12 residues.

The table lists this clone with a count of one. V and J are TRBV30 and TRBJ1-4; possible D gene TRBD1, 5 bases. CDR1 GTSNPN and CDR2 SVGIG come from the germline V gene (reference sequence). This CDR3 spans 14 amino acids. Between the trimmed V and J ends, which lost 3 bases and 8 bases, there was a span of 16 bases. CDR3 amino acids: CAWSLQGVLEKLFF. The CDR3, as DNA: TGTGCCTGGAGCCTACAAGGGGTTTTGGAAAAACTGTTTTTT.

This clone appeared a single time. This chain joins TRBV29-1 and TRBJ2-3; perhaps D is TRBD1 or TRBD2 (5 bases each). Germline V gene lookup returns CDR1 SQVTM and CDR2 ANQGSEA. The CDR3 length is 13 residues. V lost 5 bases, J lost 6 bases, and 15 bases lay in between. CDR3 sequence: CSVKGLWGDTQYF. The CDR3 DNA is TGCAGCGTTAAGGGGCTGTGGGGGGATACGCAGTATTTT.

The gene calls are TRBV12-5 and TRBJ2-1; TRBD2 agrees at 7 bases. CDR1 is LGHNT and CDR2 is FRNRAP in the germline V gene. The CDR3 loop spans 16 amino acids. V trimming: 4 bases; J trimming: 0 bases; junction bases outside the gene matches: 6. The CDR3 DNA sequence: TGTGCTAGTGGTTCGACGGGGGGTAGCTCCTACAATGAGCAGTTCTTC. This encodes CASGSTGGSSYNEQFF.

V is TRBV2 and J is TRBJ2-5; D gene uncertain. V was clipped by 6 bases and J by 7 bases, with 15 bases between them. Germline V lookup: CDR1 SNHLY, CDR2 FYNNEI. The length of the CDR3 is 13 residues. The chain's CDR3 is CASRQTSGATQYF. In DNA form, the CDR3 reads TGTGCCAGCAGGCAAACATCGGGCGCGACCCAGTACTTC.

This clone was observed a handful of times. The CDR3 DNA reads as TGTGCCACGTGGACGGGACGGACGAACACCGGGGAGCTGTTTTTT. The encoded protein is CATWTGRTNTGELFF. This rearrangement joins TRBV7-9 to TRBJ2-2, with D possibly called TRBD1 or TRBD2 (5 bases each). V lost 10 bases to trimming and J lost 0 bases, with 15 bases between them. Per germline, CDR1 SEHNR and CDR2 FQNEAQ (reference sequence). The CDR3 runs to 15 residues. The full variable domain, with the rest looked up from reference TRBV7-9 and TRBJ2-2, is DTGVSQNPRHKITKRGQNVTFRCDPISEHNRLYWYRQTLGQGPEFLTYFQNEAQLEKSRLLSDRFSAERPKGSFSTLEIQRTEQGDSAMYLCATWTGRTNTGELFFGEGSRLTVL.

This clone was detected a few times. The chain uses TRBV5-1 and TRBJ1-2, with D perhaps matching TRBD1 (6 bases). Trimming stripped 4 bases from V and 1 base from J, with 11 bases between. Germline lookup yields CDR1 SGHRS and CDR2 YFSETQ. This CDR3 contains 14 residues. As DNA, the CDR3 is TGCGCCAGCAGCCCAGGACAGATTAACTATGGCTACACCTTC. This translates into CASSPGQINYGYTF.

This clone was detected once. V is TRBV5-1 and J is TRBJ2-7, with D unresolved. Deletions cut 0 bases from V and 5 bases from J, with 6 bases between. Germline V gene data show CDR1 as SGHRS and CDR2 as YFSETQ. This CDR3 region has 12 residues. The DNA of the CDR3 is TGCGCCAGCAGCTTGGAGGGAAACGAGCAGTACTTC. As protein: CASSLEGNEQYF.

V is TRBV11-2 and J is TRBJ2-5; the match to TRBD1 covers 8 bases. Germline-derived CDR1 and CDR2 are SGHAT and FQNNGV. CDR3 length: 16 residues. With 1 base clipped from V and 5 bases from J, the junction kept 9 bases outside the gene matches. The chain's CDR3 is CASSLVGTGGRETQYF. The CDR3, as DNA: TGTGCCAGCAGCTTAGTGGGCACAGGGGGTAGGGAGACCCAGTACTTC.

J is TRBJ1-4 and V is TRBV2; 8 positions match TRBD1. The CDR3 has 13 amino acids. Germline CDR1 SNHLY, CDR2 FYNNEI. The V and J ends lost 1 base and 11 bases, in that order; junction bases with no gene match: 3. The CDR3 reads CASSEVAGGKLFF. In DNA, the CDR3 is TGTGCCAGCAGTGAAGTGGCAGGGGGCAAACTGTTTTTT.

Details on this clone: Compared with germline, one end of the junction differs, possibly owing to a read error. The chain employs TRBV11-2 and TRBJ1-2; TRBD1 matches at 8 bases. The CDR3 has 14 residues. Germline V CDR1 and CDR2: SGHAT, FQNNGV. The CDR3 reads CASSLDRGMGGYTF. CDR3 sequence (DNA): TGTGCCAGCAGCCTAGACAGGGGAATGGGAGGCTACACCTTC.

This clone came up a few times. This rearrangement joins TRBV30 to TRBJ2-1, with D perhaps TRBD1 (5 bases). The CDR3 loop spans 15 amino acids. Germline loops: CDR1 GTSNPN, CDR2 SVGIG (reference sequence). V was pared by 1 base and J by 6 bases, with 16 bases between. CDR3 bases: TGTGCCTGGAGTGGAGACAGTGGCGCCAGCAATGAGCAGTTCTTC. This gives the protein CAWSGDSGASNEQFF.

The chain uses TRBV4-1 and TRBJ2-2, with 11 bases lining up with TRBD1. This CDR3 is built from 13 residues. V lost 4 bases, J lost 14 bases, and 6 bases stayed unmatched. The V gene's germline CDR1 is MGHRA and CDR2 YSYEKL. CDR3 sequence (DNA): TGCGCCAGCAGCCCCTTTGGACAGGGGGCCCTGTTTTTT. Its translation: CASSPFGQGALFF.

J is TRBJ2-3 and V is TRBV7-9; the match to TRBD2 covers 7 bases. Trimming at V came to 2 bases and at J to 0 bases, leaving 5 bases not matched to a gene. Germline V gene lookup returns CDR1 SEHNR and CDR2 FQNEAQ (reference sequence). The CDR3 extends over 16 amino acids. DNA of the CDR3: TGTGCCAGCAGCTTACCCCTAGCGGTAAGCACAGATACGCAGTATTTT. It yields the protein CASSLPLAVSTDTQYF.

The chain recombines TRBV30 with TRBJ1-6; D gene ambiguous. The CDR3 extends over 13 amino acids. The V gene's germline CDR1 is GTSNPN and CDR2 SVGIG (reference sequence). Trimming removed 3 bases at V and 5 bases at J, with 8 bases between. The CDR3 loop is CAWRAGNNSPLHF. The CDR3 bases are TGTGCCTGGAGGGCAGGCAATAATTCACCCCTCCACTTT.